This T cell receptor beta chain was documented in a study of cytomegalovirus exposure and HLA in healthy donors listed by TCRdb under 2017. Some background on the complete study: An earlier analysis of some 500 of the donors reported about 290 Gb of sequence data and some 120 million unique TCR beta sequences from 150 million to 200 million T cells. An early release covering approximately 600 HLA-typed donors comprised approximately 300 gigabases of sequencing data and 85 million to 100 million unique TCR sequences. The genetic ancestry cluster associated with self-reported Caucasian donors included over 80% of the roughly 400 genotyped donors. The aim of the study was to test whether cataloging public T cell receptors could identify signatures of past pathogen exposure. The study profiled the T cell repertoires of under 850 subjects by immunosequencing and related them to cytomegalovirus serostatus. Along with the approximately 700-subject first cohort, a separate validation cohort of more than 90 different subjects was used. High-throughput TCR immunosequencing, statistical association of individual TCRs with disease status, and machine learning were combined to predict cytomegalovirus infection status. To study patterns of TCR occurrence, a later analysis re-analyzed previously published TCR beta repertoires from around 660 donors and added high-resolution HLA genotyping. In the later analysis, no new phenotypic data were used to find candidate immune exposures; instead, reliance was placed on TCR beta sequences and their occurrence across donors. An earlier analysis of a few hundred of the donors applied high-throughput TCR beta sequencing to assess whether each TCR beta V gene segment acted as functional or pseudogenic. Alongside the repertoire data, information on donor age, sex, ethnicity and CMV serostatus was compiled. A later genetic analysis used genome-wide SNP genotypes for about 55% of the 666 donors, treating that subset as a discovery cohort. All discovery cohort repertoires had been generated on a single sequencing platform. Both class I and class II loci were covered by HLA typing, at four-digit resolution. Typing coverage differed by locus: A, B, C, DRB1 and DQB1 were typed in about 629-640 donors, DQA1 in 522, DPA1 in 600 to 610, and DPB1 in 472. Roughly 5 DR-DQ haplotypes were treated as single units for association and clustering because of strong linkage in the cohort. Among about 410 genotyped donors of the cohort, an average of approximately 200,000 unique TCR beta nucleotide sequences was sequenced per donor, of which about 18% were non-productive. The paper as a whole reports these results and caveats: When HLA alleles, especially DR and DQ, strongly co-occurred, attributing TCR associations to individual alleles was difficult. The study gave a list of 150 to 200 TCR beta chains associated with cytomegalovirus. A further reported finding was that TCR beta sequences accurately predicted the HLA-A and HLA-B alleles for most subjects in the first cohort. Most CMV-associated TCR beta chains appeared to be HLA-restricted in a later analysis, and the HLA associations seemed to be driven largely by CMV exposure. The 87-base-pair reads could not distinguish some IMGT-functional V segments, including TRBV6-2 and TRBV6-3, so those segments were excluded. At a false discovery rate of 0.05, a later analysis linked roughly 17,000 TCR beta sequences to specific HLA alleles. The cohort was sequenced for TCR beta chains only, and without alpha or paired-chain data the features that could be detected were limited. Correlated functional status among segregating V segments might reflect linkage disequilibrium, but an unknown experimental factor could not be ruled out. Sequencing depth was assumed to be roughly uniform across donors in the presence/absence analyses, though that assumption may not hold. A cluster of highly shared sequence variants was judged likely to represent a technical artifact of the sequencing pipeline. According to a later analysis, parvovirus B19, influenza, CMV and Epstein-Barr virus appeared linked to several top co-occurrence clusters. For the cohort, immune exposure information was limited to CMV serostatus. In an earlier analysis of 587 of the donors, most TCR beta V segments appeared in productive rearrangements about 90% or about 30% of the time, broadly matching IMGT annotations. HLA typing was unavailable for some donors at each locus, so association tests used only the typed subset. A later genetic analysis reported fewer N-insertions in productive TCRs among donors in an Asian-associated ancestry cluster than the approximately 670-donor mean. Because counts were too low, roughly 18 rarely observed V segments, including chromosome 9 orphons, were left out of the earlier analysis of some 600 of the donors. The authors suggested that the approach could potentially be generalized to other disease states and immunological phenotypes. Most TCR sequences were observed very rarely across donors, whereas some public TCRs were present in many individuals. V-gene and J-gene trimming of TCR beta chains was associated with a missense DCLRE1C variant in a later genetic analysis, and the association was replicated in an independent cohort. In vitro tests confirmed that a few of the cytomegalovirus-associated TCR beta chains recognize cytomegalovirus antigens. The classifier was reported to diagnose cytomegalovirus status with high specificity and sensitivity in both the original and validation cohorts. In a later analysis, HLA-associated TCR beta chains were found to be more clonally expanded and to have lower generation probabilities than equally common non-associated chains. According to a later analysis, TCR association rates differed among HLA loci, with DRB1 alleles showing the most associated TCRs and HLA-C alleles showing the fewest.

For this clone: There is no known antigen for this receptor.

Including cysteine and phenylalanine, the CDR3 has 16 amino acids. The sequence is cut down to CDR3 DNA, 48 bases in frame from base 1. The cohort consisted of 670 or so healthy bone marrow donors. Cohort members were all nominally healthy when sampled, although unrecorded immune exposures were likely present. The donor was CMV seronegative and was included in the group of a few hundred seronegative cohort members. Each donor provided a peripheral blood sample, and peripheral blood mononuclear cells were used for TCR beta sequencing. The Qiagen DNeasy Blood Extraction Kit was used to extract genomic DNA from the blood cell samples. The library was generated by the immunoSEQ multiplex PCR assay. For the multiplex PCR, a mixture combining 60 forward primers for TCR Vbeta segments and 13 reverse primers for TCR Jbeta segments was used. Amplification of the CDR3 region of rearranged TCR beta genes was performed with a multiplex PCR assay on genomic DNA. The Illumina HiSeq System was used to sequence the amplified TCR beta libraries as 87-base-pair reads. The authors' analysis ran thus. In a later analysis, 70 million to 95 million unique TCR beta chains were counted across the 666 repertoires, and about 10 million of these chains were shared by at least two donors. Raw reads were error-corrected and collapsed into unique sequences by a nearest-neighbor algorithm in which closely related sequences were merged to remove PCR and sequencing errors. V, D and J gene segments were assigned by aligning CDR3 sequences to IMGT reference sequences. For a sequence to be retained, a match of at least six nucleotides was required to both a V gene segment and a J gene segment. Rearrangements were called productive when the CDR3 lacked stop codons and stayed in frame with V and J; all others were non-productive. CDR3 was defined according to IMGT convention as the region running from the second conserved V-encoded cysteine to the conserved J-encoded phenylalanine. The earlier analysis of about 570 of the donors excluded any sequence lacking an unambiguous match to a single V gene segment. In an earlier analysis of several hundred of the donors, a V segment was called functional when productive rearrangements were above 56.7%, and segregating when the standard deviation between donors exceeded 5%. To diagnose cytomegalovirus status from the catalog of TCR beta chain sequences, a statistical classification framework was built. In a later analysis, V and J genes were assigned by comparing TCR nucleotide sequences against IMGT/GENE-DB human TR gene sequences. Using the TCRdist pipeline, a later analysis assigned CDR3 sequences along with most-parsimonious VDJ recombination scenarios. In a later analysis, every TCR beta chain was defined by the combination of its CDR3 amino acid sequence and its V-gene family, and reads without a unique V-gene family were dropped. A later analysis removed roughly 590 highly shared, low-generation-probability nucleotide sequences to deal with suspected cross-contamination and a sequencing artifact. In a later analysis, a clonal expansion index was calculated for each public chain from normalized within-repertoire ranks of inferred template counts. In a later analysis, generation probabilities were computed with a VDJ recombination model fitted to out-of-frame rearrangements, and the resulting probabilities were checked against IGoR. Hypergeometric tests were used in a later analysis to score TCR-TCR, TCR-HLA and TCR-CMV co-occurrence, with a repertoire-size bias correction applied to the TCR pairs. False discovery rates were estimated in a later analysis by permuting HLA or CMV assignments 20 times. In a later analysis, co-occurring TCRs were grouped using DBSCAN, with TCRdist sequence similarity added in when clustering inside HLA-allele-positive subsets. Co-occurrence clustering excluded repertoires with fewer than 30,000 or more than 120,000 public chains, plus five with anomalous nucleotide sharing. TCRdb retrieved this table from immuneACCESS and kept in-frame rearrangements only. Not all clones are present; in checked studies, unresolved V genes account for under half, and no reason is known for the remainder. The DNA was the basis for D and trimming; V, J and clone size are from that table. In this sample's table one finds more than 40,000 clones. Approximately 2.4% of the sample goes to the ten largest clones.

Source material: PBMCs. The receptor chain draws on TRBV21-1 and TRBJ1-5; the D call of TRBD1 is as the table states it, not checked on the DNA. TRBV21-1 is shown as a pseudogene. This receptor was identified in a female donor in good health and CMV-seronegative. This receptor has the CDR3 CASSREGQGRSQPQHF. In nucleotide form, the sequence is TGTGCCAGCAGCAGAGAGGGACAGGGACGGAGTCAGCCCCAGCATTTT.